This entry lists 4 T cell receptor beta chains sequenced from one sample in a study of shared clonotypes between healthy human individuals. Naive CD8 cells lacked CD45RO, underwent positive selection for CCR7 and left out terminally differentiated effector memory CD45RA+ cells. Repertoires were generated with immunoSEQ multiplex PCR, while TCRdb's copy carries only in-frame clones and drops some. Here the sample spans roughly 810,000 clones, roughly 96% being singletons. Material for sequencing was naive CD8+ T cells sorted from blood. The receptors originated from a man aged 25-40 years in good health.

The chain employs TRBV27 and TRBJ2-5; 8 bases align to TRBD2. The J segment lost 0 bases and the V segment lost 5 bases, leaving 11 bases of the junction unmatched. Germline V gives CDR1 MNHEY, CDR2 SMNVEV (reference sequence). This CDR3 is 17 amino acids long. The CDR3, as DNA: TGTGCCAGCAGTCTTTGGGGACTAGAACAAGACCAAGAGACCCAGTACTTC. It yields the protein CASSLWGLEQDQETQYF.

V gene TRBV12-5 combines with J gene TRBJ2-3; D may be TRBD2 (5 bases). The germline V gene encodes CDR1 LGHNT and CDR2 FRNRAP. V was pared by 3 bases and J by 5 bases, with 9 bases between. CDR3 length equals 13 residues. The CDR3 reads CASGFMAGDTQYF. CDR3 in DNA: TGTGCTAGTGGTTTTATGGCGGGAGATACGCAGTATTTT.

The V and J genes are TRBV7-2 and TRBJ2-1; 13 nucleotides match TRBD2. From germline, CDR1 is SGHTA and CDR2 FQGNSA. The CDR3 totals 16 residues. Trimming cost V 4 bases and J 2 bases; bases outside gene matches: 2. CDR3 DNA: TGTGCCAGCAGCTGGACTAGCGGGAGACCCTACAATGAGCAGTTCTTC. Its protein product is CASSWTSGRPYNEQFF.

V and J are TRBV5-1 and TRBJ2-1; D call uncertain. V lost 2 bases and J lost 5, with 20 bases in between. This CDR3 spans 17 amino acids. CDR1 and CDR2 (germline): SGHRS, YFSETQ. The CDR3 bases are TGCGCCAGCAGCTTTCCAGACCCCTTTTCACTCCACAATGAGCAGTTCTTC. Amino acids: CASSFPDPFSLHNEQFF. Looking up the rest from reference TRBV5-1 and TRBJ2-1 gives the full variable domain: KAGVTQTPRYLIKTRGQQVTLSCSPISGHRSVSWYQQTPGQGLQFLFEYFSETQRNKGNFPGRFSGRQFSNSRSEMNVSTLELGDSALYLCASSFPDPFSLHNEQFFGPGTRLTVL.